This TCR beta chain is from a study of T cell responses to AZD1222 COVID-19 vaccine. Findings and caveats of the study: The donor group comprised mostly white British people and more females; the analysis possibly underestimated clonal diversity.

Germline loops: CDR1 SGHTA, CDR2 FQGNSA. This CDR3 has 16 residues. V lost 6 bases to trimming and J lost 1 base, with 15 bases between them. Details on this clone: Its specificity is not known.

The assay was immunoSEQ multiplex PCR, and TCRdb's table has in-frame clones only and misses some. The sample lists some 170,000 clones, approximately 88% occurring once. The sequences come from peripheral blood, collected on day 0 of AZD1222 vaccination. The V call is TRBV7-2, the J call TRBJ2-2, with D uncertain. The clonotype was recovered from an adult in good health. As DNA, the CDR3 is TGTGCCAGCAGTCCGTTGGACGGCCGGAACACCGGGGAGCTGTTTTTT. Protein: CASSPLDGRNTGELFF.